This entry is about one T cell receptor (beta chain). Antigen unknown. The CDR3 length is 16 residues. Germline CDR1 reads LGHNA; CDR2 reads YNFKEQ. Unmatched junction bases numbered 4, after V lost 0 bases and J lost 2 bases. The entry originates in a study of blood T cells in healthy people across ages. Broader study findings: Strong correlation was found linking TCR beta diversity to naive T cell percentage.

Researchers collected 9.5 to 10 milliliters of peripheral blood from every single donor. Total RNA extraction produced at least 5.5 micrograms (per sample) for the study. Alongside a J-beta primer mix, a sample-barcoded 5' primer served in a second PCR lasting about 7 to 11 cycles. Each cDNA molecule received a tag from a template-switch adaptor that had 12 random nucleotides. TCRdb ran MiXCR on the 5' RACE reads and lists one entry per CDR3 protein. The data show approximately 690,000 distinct CDR3 sequences, with 45% to 65% seen just once and roughly 34% held by the top ten. This chain connects TRBV4-2 to TRBJ1-1, with 9 bases aligning to TRBD1. Sequencing used blood. The clonotype originates from a man aged 60 to 75 in good health. The CDR3, as DNA: TGTGCCAGCAGCCAAGATCTCACAGGGGGCAACACTGAAGCTTTCTTT. This sequence encodes CASSQDLTGGNTEAFF.